The rows below give T cell receptor beta chains drawn from one sample of a study of shared clonotypes between healthy human individuals. Here immunoSEQ multiplex PCR was the method, and the copy in TCRdb shows in-frame clones only, minus some. The sample contains 1,400,000 or so clones, approximately 98.5% of which appear only once. The source material was naive CD4+ T cells sorted from blood. The source is a man between 25 and 39 years old in good health. The CDR3 runs from the conserved cysteine through the conserved F or W. The D gene is left open where the match is weak. Expanded clones get a size class; other rows say once, few or many, or leave the size out.

V gene	CDR3 length	clone size	D gene	J gene	CDR3 protein	CDR3 DNA
TRBV6-1	14	NA	TRBD1	TRBJ2-7	CASSETDRGYEQYF	TGTGCCAGCAGTGAAACAGACAGGGGCTACGAGCAGTACTTC
TRBV11-1	15	NA	TRBD2	TRBJ2-7	CASSLLGRTAYEQYF	TGTGCCAGCAGCTTACTCGGGAGGACGGCCTACGAGCAGTACTTC
TRBV2	13	NA	NA	TRBJ2-1	CASSVGSYNEQFF	TGTGCCAGCAGTGTTGGTAGTTACAATGAGCAGTTCTTC
TRBV11-2	15	NA	NA	TRBJ2-2	CASSSSHGLPGELFF	TGTGCCAGCAGCTCGAGTCATGGGTTACCCGGGGAGCTGTTTTTT
TRBV11-2	14	NA	TRBD1	TRBJ2-5	CASSRGTAQETQYF	TGTGCCAGCAGCCGAGGGACAGCCCAAGAGACCCAGTACTTC
TRBV25-1	11	NA	NA	TRBJ1-3	CASNVGNTIYF	TGTGCCAGCAACGTTGGAAACACCATATATTTT
TRBV7-8	15	NA	TRBD2	TRBJ2-1	CASSFSGSGYNEQFF	TGTGCCAGCAGCTTTAGCGGGAGTGGATACAATGAGCAGTTCTTC
TRBV7-9	18	NA	NA	TRBJ2-5	CASSLVFEFTSVQETQYF	TGTGCCAGCAGCTTAGTTTTTGAGTTCACCTCAGTTCAGGAGACCCAGTACTTC
TRBV6-5	15	NA	TRBD2	TRBJ2-1	CASSFPGGSYNEQFF	TGTGCCAGCAGTTTTCCGGGAGGGTCCTACAATGAGCAGTTCTTC
TRBV10-3	15	NA	TRBD2	TRBJ2-7	CAISESPSGVYEQYF	TGTGCCATCAGTGAGTCTCCTAGCGGAGTCTACGAGCAGTACTTC
TRBV11-2	14	NA	TRBD1	TRBJ1-5	CASSLNRGDQPQHF	TGTGCCAGCAGCTTAAACAGGGGCGATCAGCCCCAGCATTTT
TRBV2	14	NA	NA	TRBJ2-6	CAIRAYSGANVLTF	TGTGCCATCCGGGCCTACTCTGGGGCCAACGTCCTGACTTTC
TRBV5-6	14	NA	TRBD1	TRBJ1-5	CASSKFTGVQPQHF	TGTGCCAGCAGTAAGTTTACAGGGGTTCAGCCCCAGCATTTT
TRBV6-1	14	NA	TRBD2	TRBJ2-7	CASSVSGSPYEQYF	TGTGCCAGCAGTGTTAGCGGGAGTCCTTACGAGCAGTACTTC
TRBV28	16	NA	NA	TRBJ1-1	CASSLFSPPGGYEAFF	TGTGCCAGCAGTTTATTCTCCCCCCCCGGTGGTTATGAAGCTTTCTTT
TRBV9	13	NA	NA	TRBJ2-1	CASSPPGDDEQFF	TGTGCCAGCAGCCCACCAGGGGATGATGAGCAGTTCTTC
TRBV19	16	NA	TRBD1	TRBJ2-3	CASSIMVGQGTDTQYF	TGTGCCAGTAGTATAATGGTGGGACAGGGAACAGATACGCAGTATTTT
TRBV14	14	NA	TRBD1	TRBJ2-7	CASSQGTGSYEQYF	TGTGCCAGCAGCCAAGGGACAGGATCATACGAGCAGTACTTC
TRBV29-1	17	NA	NA	TRBJ2-7	CSVELGDSPLASYEQYF	TGCAGCGTTGAATTGGGTGACTCCCCTTTAGCGTCCTACGAGCAGTACTTC
TRBV11-2	14	NA	NA	TRBJ1-1	CASAPGQVNTEAFF	TGTGCCAGCGCCCCGGGACAAGTGAACACTGAAGCTTTCTTT
TRBV29-1	14	NA	NA	TRBJ1-2	CSARIPGNGDGYTF	TGCAGCGCCCGAATCCCAGGGAATGGGGATGGCTACACCTTC
TRBV27	15	NA	NA	TRBJ2-7	CASSLYLGGIYEQYF	TGTGCCAGCAGTTTATACCTTGGGGGAATCTACGAGCAGTACTTC
TRBV29-1	12	NA	TRBD2	TRBJ2-1	CSVGRRGGRQFF	TGCAGCGTTGGGAGACGCGGGGGGCGTCAGTTCTTC
TRBV19	15	NA	NA	TRBJ1-4	CASSSPDRDNEKLFF	TGTGCCAGTAGCTCTCCCGACAGAGATAATGAAAAACTGTTTTTT
TRBV6-5	11	NA	TRBD1	TRBJ2-7	CATQGVGEQYF	TGTGCCACCCAGGGGGTAGGCGAGCAGTACTTC
TRBV11-2	17	once	NA	TRBJ1-3	CASSSGEGIYAGNTIYF	TGTGCCAGCAGCTCAGGAGAGGGAATATATGCTGGAAACACCATATATTTT
TRBV7-2	15	NA	NA	TRBJ2-3	CASSIREMATDTQYF	TGTGCCAGCAGCATTCGGGAGATGGCCACAGATACGCAGTATTTT
TRBV30	12	NA	NA	TRBJ2-7	CAWSPGAYEQYF	TGTGCCTGGAGCCCCGGGGCCTACGAGCAGTACTTC
TRBV29-1	14	NA	TRBD2	TRBJ2-1	CSGKTSGAYNEQFF	TGCAGCGGCAAGACTAGCGGGGCTTACAATGAGCAGTTCTTC
TRBV19	13	NA	NA	TRBJ1-4	CASSISTLGKLFF	TGTGCCAGTAGTATTTCCACCCTCGGAAAACTGTTTTTT
TRBV5-6	13	NA	TRBD2	TRBJ2-1	CASIIAGGNEQFF	TGTGCCAGCATTATAGCGGGAGGAAATGAGCAGTTCTTC
TRBV5-4	14	NA	TRBD1	TRBJ1-2	CASSPPGQGDGYTF	TGTGCCAGCAGCCCTCCCGGGCAGGGGGACGGCTACACCTTC
TRBV18	17	once	NA	TRBJ1-4	CASSPVQGLGTNEKLFF	TGTGCCAGCTCACCAGTCCAGGGGCTTGGGACTAATGAAAAACTGTTTTTT
TRBV25-1	13	NA	NA	TRBJ1-2	CASSGGLNYGYTF	TGTGCCAGCAGTGGGGGACTTAACTATGGCTACACCTTC
TRBV7-9	15	NA	TRBD2	TRBJ2-2	CASSQGLALYGELFF	TGTGCCAGCAGCCAGGGACTAGCGCTATACGGGGAGCTGTTTTTT
TRBV29-1	14	NA	TRBD1	TRBJ1-4	CSVEGGTGIEKLFF	TGCAGCGTTGAAGGGGGGACAGGGATTGAAAAACTGTTTTTT
TRBV7-9	15	NA	TRBD1	TRBJ2-7	CASSSGGTGGYEQYF	TGTGCCAGCAGCTCCGGAGGGACAGGGGGGTACGAGCAGTACTTC
TRBV30	18	NA	NA	TRBJ1-1	CAWSVQRSFTGMNTEAFF	TGTGCCTGGAGTGTACAGAGGTCATTTACGGGAATGAACACTGAAGCTTTCTTT
TRBV5-5	14	NA	NA	TRBJ2-2	CASSLGQYTGELFF	TGTGCCAGCAGCTTGGGGCAGTACACCGGGGAGCTGTTTTTT
TRBV21-1	14	NA	NA	TRBJ2-3	CASCQRAVPDTQYF	TGTGCCAGCTGCCAAAGAGCAGTTCCAGATACGCAGTATTTT
TRBV4-3	14	NA	NA	TRBJ2-7	CASSQVIWGPEQYF	TGCGCCAGCAGCCAAGTAATTTGGGGGCCCGAGCAGTACTTC
TRBV7-6	17	NA	NA	TRBJ2-2	CASSLVSTGRGTGELFF	TGTGCCAGCAGCTTAGTGTCTACAGGGAGGGGAACCGGGGAGCTGTTTTTT
TRBV6-5	14	NA	TRBD2	TRBJ2-1	CASRIAGGPDEQFF	TGTGCCAGCAGGATAGCGGGAGGGCCGGATGAGCAGTTCTTC
TRBV11-2	13	NA	NA	TRBJ1-1	CASSFRRETEAFF	TGTGCCAGCAGCTTTCGCCGGGAAACTGAAGCTTTCTTT
TRBV5-1	16	NA	TRBD1	TRBJ2-7	CASRLGLRDRGLEQYF	TGCGCCAGCAGGTTAGGACTCCGGGACAGGGGGCTCGAGCAGTACTTC
TRBV5-1	13	NA	NA	TRBJ2-2	CASSLEGPGELFF	TGCGCCAGCAGCTTGGAGGGGCCAGGGGAGCTGTTTTTT
TRBV14	15	NA	TRBD2	TRBJ2-1	CASRPSGGFYNEQFF	TGTGCCAGCAGACCTAGCGGGGGCTTCTACAATGAGCAGTTCTTC